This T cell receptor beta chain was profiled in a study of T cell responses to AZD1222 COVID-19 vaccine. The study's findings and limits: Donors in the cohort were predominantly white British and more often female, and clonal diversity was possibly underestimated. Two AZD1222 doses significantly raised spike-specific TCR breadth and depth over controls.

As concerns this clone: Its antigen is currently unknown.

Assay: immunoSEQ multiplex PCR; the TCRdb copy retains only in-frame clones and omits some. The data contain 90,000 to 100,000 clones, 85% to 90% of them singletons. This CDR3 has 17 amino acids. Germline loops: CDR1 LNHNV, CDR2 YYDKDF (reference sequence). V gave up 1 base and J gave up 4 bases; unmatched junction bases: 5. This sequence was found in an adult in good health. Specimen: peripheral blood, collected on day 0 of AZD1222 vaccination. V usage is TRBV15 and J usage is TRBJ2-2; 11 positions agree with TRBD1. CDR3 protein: CATSRGRGQGGTGELFF. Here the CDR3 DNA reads TGTGCCACCAGCAGAGGGAGGGGACAGGGGGGCACCGGGGAGCTGTTTTTT.